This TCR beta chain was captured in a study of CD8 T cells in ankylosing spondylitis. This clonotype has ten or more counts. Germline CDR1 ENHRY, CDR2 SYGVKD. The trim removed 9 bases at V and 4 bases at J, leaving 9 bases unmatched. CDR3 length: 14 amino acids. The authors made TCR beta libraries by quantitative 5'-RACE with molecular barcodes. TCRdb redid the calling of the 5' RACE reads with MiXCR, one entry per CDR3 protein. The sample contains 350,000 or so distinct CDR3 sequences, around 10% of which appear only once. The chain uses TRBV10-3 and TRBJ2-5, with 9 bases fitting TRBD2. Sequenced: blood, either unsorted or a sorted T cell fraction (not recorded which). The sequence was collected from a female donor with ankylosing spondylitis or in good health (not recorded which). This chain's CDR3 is CAILGSGSGETQYF. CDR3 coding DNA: TGTGCCATTCTCGGTAGCGGGAGTGGAGAGACCCAGTACTTC.